What follows are 14 T cell receptor beta chains derived from one specimen sequenced in a study of shared clonotypes between healthy human individuals. CD8 cells classed as naive were CD45RO-negative and positively selected for CCR7, excluding terminally differentiated effector memory CD45RA+ cells. Generated by immunoSEQ multiplex PCR, the TCRdb table keeps only in-frame clones and is missing some. The table records around 1,900,000 clones, just over 90% of them present only once. Material for sequencing was naive CD8+ T cells from PBMCs. The receptors were gathered from a man younger than 35 in good health. Some clones in this sample may be carry-over from other donors' samples.

J is TRBJ2-7 and V is TRBV5-1; 8 nucleotides agree with TRBD2. Germline loops: CDR1 SGHRS, CDR2 YFSETQ. This CDR3 region has 15 residues. V dropped 4 bases and J dropped 5; count of bases not matched to a gene: 11. The CDR3 nucleotides are TGCGCCAGCAGCCCGATCAGCGGGAGCCAGGACGAGCAGTACTTC. It translates to CASSPISGSQDEQYF.

The rearrangement joins TRBV12-5 to TRBJ1-1; a possible D gene is TRBD1 (6 bases). The V gene's germline CDR1 is LGHNT and CDR2 FRNRAP. V lost 2 bases and J lost 4, with 11 bases in between. The CDR3 totals 14 residues. Here the CDR3 reads CASGLWGGGTEAFF. For the CDR3, the DNA is TGTGCTAGTGGTTTGTGGGGAGGGGGCACTGAAGCTTTCTTT.

The chain has TRBV29-1 and TRBJ2-7; D might be TRBD1 or TRBD2, each matching 5 bases. Germline V gives CDR1 SQVTM, CDR2 ANQGSEA. The CDR3 is made up of 12 amino acids. Deletions cut 4 bases from V and 6 bases from J, with 13 bases between. This chain's CDR3 is CSVAGTGSEQYF. CDR3 nucleotide sequence: TGCAGCGTTGCAGGGACCGGTAGCGAGCAGTACTTC.

The table lists this clone with a few counts. This chain uses TRBV7-9 with TRBJ1-5; no definite D call. This CDR3 is built from 14 residues. V was shortened by 5 bases and J by 5 bases, with 13 bases between the two germline ends. CDR1 and CDR2 (germline): SEHNR, FQNEAQ (reference sequence). Here the CDR3 DNA reads TGTGCCAGCAGCCCCTCTACGGGTTATCAGCCCCAGCATTTT. Its protein is CASSPSTGYQPQHF.

A note on this clone: Its ends do not fully match the called genes, so a read error is possible. The rearrangement uses TRBV9 and TRBJ1-2; no definite D call. The CDR3 runs to 10 residues. Germline assignment: CDR1 SGDLS and CDR2 YYNGEE. The CDR3 region has the DNA TGTGCCAGCAGCGGGGCCTTCCACCACTTC. Protein sequence: CASSGAFHHF.

In its sample, this clone was seen once. This sequence joins TRBV7-6 and TRBJ2-1, with 12 bases that match TRBD2. The CDR3 has 16 amino acids. Per germline, CDR1 SGHVS and CDR2 FNYEAQ. Trimming at V came to 4 bases and at J to 4 bases, leaving 5 bases not matched to a gene. The CDR3 DNA reads TGTGCCAGCAGCTCTAGGACTAGCGGGACATACAATGAGCAGTTCTTC. Encoded protein: CASSSRTSGTYNEQFF.

Points on this clone: The sample has other DNA sequences that encode this CDR3 too. This chain connects TRBV7-2 to TRBJ2-3; D is undetermined. Germline assignment: CDR1 SGHTA and CDR2 FQGNSA. This CDR3 comprises 14 residues. Trimming shortened V by 5 bases and J by 4 bases, and 13 bases separated the two germline ends. CDR3 coding DNA: TGTGCCAGCAGCGTTTACCGTGGTCCAGATACGCAGTATTTT. Encoded protein: CASSVYRGPDTQYF.

The chain recombines TRBV10-3 with TRBJ2-7; possible D gene TRBD1, 6 bases. V dropped 0 bases and J dropped 2 bases, with 11 bases sitting between them. Germline loops: CDR1 ENHRY, CDR2 SYGVKD. CDR3 length: 15 residues. DNA of the CDR3: TGTGCCATCAGTGAGTCTCAGGGGCGAACCTACGAGCAGTACTTC. It encodes CAISESQGRTYEQYF.

V and J are TRBV28 and TRBJ2-7; D not certain. V was clipped by 8 bases and J by 1 base, with 18 bases between them. Germline V lookup: CDR1 MDHEN, CDR2 SYDVKM. The CDR3 covers 15 residues. The CDR3 DNA is TGTGCCAGCGAATCACACCCCACAGATTCCTACGAGCAGTACTTC. It codes for CASESHPTDSYEQYF.

Of note for this clone: In the same sample, other DNA sequences code for this CDR3. The chain employs TRBV9 and TRBJ2-7; a weak D match, TRBD2 (5 bases). Trimming pared 4 bases from V and 6 bases from J, leaving 8 bases between. This CDR3 has 11 residues. Germline V gene lookup returns CDR1 SGDLS and CDR2 YYNGEE. The CDR3 nucleotides are TGTGCCAGCAGCCCCGGAGGCGAGCAGTACTTC. Its protein is CASSPGGEQYF.

This clone has just one count. The chain carries TRBV13 and TRBJ1-3; D gene ambiguous. There are 15 residues in the CDR3. V was clipped by 4 bases and J by 4 bases, with 14 bases between them. Per germline, CDR1 PRHDT and CDR2 FYEKMQ (reference sequence). The chain's CDR3 is CASSSTAAPGNTIYF. The CDR3 DNA reads as TGTGCCAGCAGCTCGACGGCTGCTCCCGGAAACACCATATATTTT.

Here the CDR3 reads CASSLGVGGVTDTQYF. The CDR3 bases are TGTGCCAGCAGTTTAGGGGTTGGCGGAGTCACAGATACGCAGTATTTT. V usage is TRBV27 and J usage is TRBJ2-3; no clear D gene. Germline V gives CDR1 MNHEY, CDR2 SMNVEV (reference sequence). V was shortened by 2 bases and J by 2 bases, with 14 bases between the two germline ends. CDR3 length: 16 amino acids.

This chain links TRBV28 with TRBJ1-4; TRBD1 agrees at 7 bases. Germline V gene lookup returns CDR1 MDHEN and CDR2 SYDVKM. The CDR3 runs 15 residues. Trimming took 8 bases from V and 3 from J; bases not matched to a gene: 9. CDR3 bases: TGTGCCAGCGGACCTTGGACAGGCGCTAATGAAAAACTGTTTTTT. It is translated as CASGPWTGANEKLFF.

Of note for this clone: The same CDR3 is also encoded by other DNA sequences in this sample. The V call is TRBV20-1, the J call TRBJ1-1; a weak D match, TRBD1 (5 bases). CDR1 DFQATT and CDR2 SNEGSKA come from the germline V gene (reference sequence). CDR3 length: 11 residues. The V end was cut by 2 bases, the J end by 6 bases, with 7 bases between. This CDR3 is CSARWGAEAFF. CDR3 nucleotides: TGCAGTGCTAGATGGGGGGCTGAAGCTTTCTTT.